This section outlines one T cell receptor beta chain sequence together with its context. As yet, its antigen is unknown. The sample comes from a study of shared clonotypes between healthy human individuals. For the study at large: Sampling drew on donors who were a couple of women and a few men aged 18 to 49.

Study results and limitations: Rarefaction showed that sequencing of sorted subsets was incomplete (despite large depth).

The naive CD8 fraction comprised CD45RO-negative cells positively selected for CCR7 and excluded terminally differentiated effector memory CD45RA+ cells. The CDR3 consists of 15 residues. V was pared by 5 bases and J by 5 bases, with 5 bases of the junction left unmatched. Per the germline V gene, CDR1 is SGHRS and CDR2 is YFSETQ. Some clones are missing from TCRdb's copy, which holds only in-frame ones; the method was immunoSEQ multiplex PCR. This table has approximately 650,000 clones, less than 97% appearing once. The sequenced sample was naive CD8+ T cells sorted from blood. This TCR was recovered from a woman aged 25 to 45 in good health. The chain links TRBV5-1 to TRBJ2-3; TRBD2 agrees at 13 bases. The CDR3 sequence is CASRELAGGIDTQYF. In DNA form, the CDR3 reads TGCGCCAGCAGGGAACTAGCGGGAGGGATAGATACGCAGTATTTT.